One TCR beta chain is described in this entry. Its antigen is unknown. These data are taken from a study of breast tumors, draining lymph nodes, adjacent tissues. Study results and limitations: Most tumor T cells seemingly derive from lymph node, then expand in tumor. Compared with basal-like, luminal-like tumors shared significantly more repertoire with nontumor tissue. Tumor repertoires ranked between lymph nodes and nontumor tissue in diversity, with V and J gene preferences.

The lymph nodes were axillary draining lymph nodes from breast cancer patients. TCRdb redid the calling of the multiplex PCR reads with MiXCR, one entry per CDR3 protein. The sample yields about 180,000 distinct CDR3 sequences, 33% seen once. CDR1 is SGHRS, CDR2 YFSETQ, per germline. V lost 4 bases, J lost 6 bases, and 16 bases lay in between. CDR3 length equals 14 residues. This clonotype was sampled from a female donor with breast cancer. Some clones in this sample may be carry-over from other donors' samples. Specimen: axillary lymph node tissue. The rearrangement uses TRBV5-1 and TRBJ1-1; D possibly corresponds to TRBD1 (5 bases). CDR3 sequence (DNA): TGCGCCAGCAGCCCCGATGGGGGTCGGGCTGAAGCTTTCTTT. As protein: CASSPDGGRAEAFF. Filled out from reference TRBV5-1 and TRBJ1-1, the complete variable domain reads KAGVTQTPRYLIKTRGQQVTLSCSPISGHRSVSWYQQTPGQGLQFLFEYFSETQRNKGNFPGRFSGRQFSNSRSEMNVSTLELGDSALYLCASSPDGGRAEAFFGQGTRLTVV.